A single sample is the source of the 24 T cell receptor beta chains below, sequenced in a study of T cells in Graves' hyperthyroidism and ophthalmopathy. It was RNA transcripts that yielded the amplified TCR beta CDR3 regions. In the first-round RT-PCR of the TCR CDR3, the HTBI primer set was used. TCRdb ran MiXCR on the multiplex PCR reads and lists one entry per CDR3 protein. The repertoire has roughly 300,000 distinct CDR3 sequences, about 14% of them found once; the top ten carry 20% to 25%. Sequencing was carried out using blood. These receptors were obtained from a woman under 40 with Graves' hyperthyroidism.

This clonotype was detected ten times or more. CDR3 loop: CASSGRQGRNTEAFF. The CDR3 DNA is TGTGCCAGCAGTGGGCGACAGGGGCGGAACACTGAAGCTTTCTTT. The V and J genes are TRBV6-1 and TRBJ1-1, with 8 nucleotides matching TRBD1. V shed 4 bases, J shed 1 base, and the junction held 5 bases outside the gene matches. Per the germline V gene, CDR1 is MNHNS and CDR2 is SASEGT. The CDR3 loop spans 15 amino acids.

This clonotype was observed many times. This sequence joins TRBV7-9 and TRBJ2-3; D gene ambiguous. This CDR3 is built from 17 residues. V lost 0 bases to trimming and J lost 5 bases, with 18 bases between them. CDR1 is SEHNR, CDR2 FQNEAQ, per germline (reference sequence). CDR3 region: CASSLAQRILIGDTQYF. CDR3 bases: TGTGCCAGCAGCTTAGCCCAGCGAATCCTAATCGGAGATACGCAGTATTTT.

This clonotype was found many times. The rearrangement links TRBV18 to TRBJ1-5; D uncertain. This CDR3 comprises 13 residues. Trimming stripped 0 bases from V and 6 bases from J, with 6 bases between. Germline assignment: CDR1 KGHSH and CDR2 LQKENI. Written as DNA, the CDR3 is TGTGCCAGCTCACCACCTTCGGGTCAGCCCCAGCATTTT. This codes for CASSPPSGQPQHF.

This clonotype was recorded at least ten times. The CDR3 nucleotides are TGTGCCAGCAGGACGAACACTGAAGCTTTCTTT. This encodes CASRTNTEAFF. This rearrangement joins TRBV28 to TRBJ1-1; D not certain. The V gene lost 6 bases and the J gene lost 1 base, with 3 bases spanning the gap. This CDR3 contains 11 residues. Per the germline V gene, CDR1 is MDHEN and CDR2 is SYDVKM.

This clonotype was picked up many times. The chain uses TRBV6-5 and TRBJ2-1, with D unclear. Trimming cost V 0 bases and J 7 bases, with 16 bases left between them. Germline V gene sequence: CDR1 MNHEY, CDR2 SVGAGI. The CDR3 has 16 amino acids. Written as DNA, the CDR3 is TGTGCCAGCAGTTACTCGAAAACCTCAAGTGGGAATGAGCAGTTCTTC. It encodes CASSYSKTSSGNEQFF.

This clonotype was picked up many times. V and J are TRBV28 and TRBJ2-7; D possibly uses TRBD1 or TRBD2 (5 bases each). Germline V gene data show CDR1 as MDHEN and CDR2 as SYDVKM. CDR3 length equals 16 residues. Trimming removed 2 bases at V and 2 bases at J, with 16 bases between. CDR3 nucleotide sequence: TGTGCCAGCAGTTTAGGACTGGGGCTTCCCCCCTACGAGCAGTACTTC. Translating gives CASSLGLGLPPYEQYF.

This clonotype was observed many times. The chain recombines TRBV9 with TRBJ2-7; the D gene is possibly TRBD2 (6 bases). Per the germline V gene, CDR1 is SGDLS and CDR2 is YYNGEE. The CDR3 has 14 residues. V lost 3 bases and J lost 4, with 14 bases in between. DNA for the CDR3: TGTGCCAGCAGCGGGGGCGGGAAAGATTACGAGCAGTACTTC. Encoded protein: CASSGGGKDYEQYF.

The V gene is TRBV4-1, the J gene TRBJ1-4; weak D call: TRBD1 (6 bases). The V gene lost 0 bases and the J gene lost 7 bases, with 15 bases spanning the gap. Looked up from germline, CDR1 is MGHRA and CDR2 is YSYEKL. The CDR3 spans 16 residues. The CDR3 reads CASSQDRGGWGEKLFF. The CDR3 nucleotides are TGCGCCAGCAGCCAAGATCGCGGGGGCTGGGGTGAAAAACTGTTTTTT.

This clonotype has more than one count but fewer than ten. This chain connects TRBV6-4 to TRBJ2-7; D gene unclear. Trimming removed 5 bases at V and 6 bases at J, with 17 bases between. Germline V gives CDR1 MRHNA, CDR2 SNTAGT. CDR3 length: 14 residues. The CDR3 DNA sequence: TGTGCCAGCAGTTACTGGCAAAATGCTGCCGAGCAGTACTTC. Amino acids: CASSYWQNAAEQYF.

The chain has TRBV18 and TRBJ2-7, with 8 bases matching TRBD1. Germline assignment: CDR1 KGHSH and CDR2 LQKENI. This CDR3 contains 14 residues. V lost 4 bases and J lost 7; bases outside the gene matches: 9. This chain's CDR3 is CASSRDRGFGEQYF. The CDR3 DNA reads TGTGCCAGCTCACGCGACAGGGGATTTGGGGAGCAGTACTTC.

This clonotype came up a few times. The junction departs from germline at one end; a sequencing error may be responsible. The chain combines TRBV7-7 with TRBJ2-5; 9 bases line up with TRBD2. The CDR3 covers 15 residues. Germline lookup yields CDR1 SSHAT and CDR2 FNYEAQ (reference sequence). The CDR3 reads CASSFSGSIGETQYF. For the CDR3, the DNA is TGTGCTAGCAGCTTTAGCGGGAGCATAGGAGAGACCCAGTACTTC.

The chain is built from TRBV20-1 and TRBJ2-7; TRBD1 matches 10 bases. The CDR3 runs 15 residues. V trimming: 6 bases; J trimming: 3 bases; junction bases outside the gene matches: 11. The germline gives CDR1 DFQATT, CDR2 SNEGSKA (reference sequence). The CDR3: CSAAGTGATFYEQYF. The CDR3, as DNA: TGCAGTGCAGCCGGGACAGGGGCGACATTCTACGAGCAGTACTTC.

This clonotype was observed many times. This chain links TRBV2 with TRBJ2-7, with TRBD1 as a possible D gene (6 bases). Germline V gene data show CDR1 as SNHLY and CDR2 as FYNNEI. Between the trimmed V and J ends, which lost 6 bases and 2 bases, there was a span of 14 bases. This CDR3 comprises 14 residues. The CDR3 region is CASRADRLTYEQYF. CDR3 bases: TGTGCCAGCAGGGCGGACAGATTAACCTACGAGCAGTACTTC.

A few counts support this clonotype. This sequence joins TRBV15 and TRBJ2-7, with TRBD1 matching 7 bases. The CDR3 is 14 residues long. The V gene's germline CDR1 is LNHNV and CDR2 YYDKDF (reference sequence). V dropped 3 bases and J dropped 5; count of bases not matched to a gene: 7. CDR3 loop: CATSRDRTFHEQYF. In DNA, the CDR3 is TGTGCCACCAGCAGGGACAGGACGTTCCACGAGCAGTACTTC.

Only a few counts were recorded for this clonotype. A read error may produce the germline difference seen at one junction end. V is TRBV27 and J is TRBJ2-5; D perhaps matches TRBD1 (6 bases). The length of the CDR3 is 14 residues. CDR1 is MNHEY and CDR2 is SMNVEV in the germline V gene (reference sequence). The CDR3 reads CASSPRDNKETQYF. CDR3 nucleotide sequence: TGCGCCAGCAGTCCCCGGGACAACAAAGAGACCCAGTACTTC.

A remark on this clonotype: A single base separates this from a much larger clone, so it may be a read error. V and J are TRBV9 and TRBJ1-4; no clear D. This CDR3 has 15 residues. Germline V gene data show CDR1 as SGDLS and CDR2 as YYNGEE. CDR3 amino acids: CVSSVRAGLDEKLFF. DNA of the CDR3: TGTGTCAGCAGCGTAAGGGCCGGGTTGGATGAAAAACTGTTTTTT.

The chain links TRBV12-3 or TRBV12-4 to TRBJ2-1; unclear D gene. The CDR3 has 14 residues. V was trimmed by 7 bases and J by 6 bases, leaving 16 bases between them. CDR3 sequence: CASTFSLGINEQFF. In DNA, the CDR3 is TGTGCCAGCACCTTTAGTTTGGGGATCAATGAGCAGTTCTTC.

The chain uses TRBV5-1 and TRBJ2-5; no clear D gene. The CDR3 has 11 residues. In germline, CDR1 is SGHRS, CDR2 YFSETQ. Trimming left V 5 bases short and J 5 bases short, with 7 bases between. The CDR3 here is CASSQRETQYF. DNA for the CDR3: TGCGCCAGCAGTCAAAGGGAGACCCAGTACTTC.

The chain carries TRBV4-1 and TRBJ2-1; no definite D call. V was trimmed by 4 bases and J by 8 bases, leaving 12 bases between them. CDR1 MGHRA and CDR2 YSYEKL come from the germline V gene. CDR3 size: 13 residues. In DNA form, the CDR3 reads TGCGCCAGCAGCCGCGCCGGGCCCGATGAGCAGTTCTTC. Translation gives CASSRAGPDEQFF.

This clonotype was found a few times. The chain couples TRBV7-2 to TRBJ1-2; D might be TRBD1 (5 bases). Germline assignment: CDR1 SGHTA and CDR2 FQGNSA. Trimming cost V 8 bases and J 0 bases, with 16 bases left between them. The CDR3 extends over 15 amino acids. The CDR3 is CASPFQDKANYGYTF. The CDR3 DNA sequence: TGTGCCAGCCCCTTCCAGGACAAGGCTAACTATGGCTACACCTTC. Full variable domain (remainder filled in from reference TRBV7-2 and TRBJ1-2): GAGVSQSPSNKVTEKGKDVELRCDPISGHTALYWYRQSLGQGLEFLIYFQGNSAPDKSGLPSDRFSAERTGGSVSTLTIQRTQQEDSAVYLCASPFQDKANYGYTFGSGTRLTVV.

Remarks on this clonotype: A much more abundant neighbour one base away suggests this may be a read error. The chain uses TRBV15 and TRBJ2-4, with TRBD2 identical over 10 bases. J was trimmed by 4 bases and V by 0 bases; bases with no gene match: 9. The CDR3 has 18 residues. Germline assignment: CDR1 LNHNV and CDR2 YYDKDF (reference sequence). The CDR3 reads CATSRDTGTSEWKNIQYF. The CDR3 coding sequence is TGTGCCACCAGCAGAGATACCGGGACTAGCGAATGGAAAAACATTCAGTACTTC.

This clonotype was counted once. The chain joins TRBV9 to TRBJ1-2, with D perhaps TRBD1 (5 bases). The germline gives CDR1 SGDLS, CDR2 YYNGEE. Trimming removed 3 bases from V and 4 bases from J, with 10 bases in between. The CDR3 is 13 amino acids. The CDR3 bases are TGTGCCAGCAGCGGGGTGACAGCCTATGGCTACACCTTC. Translating gives CASSGVTAYGYTF. The complete variable domain, with remaining parts taken from reference TRBV9 and TRBJ1-2, reads DSGVTQTPKHLITATGQRVTLRCSPRSGDLSVYWYQQSLDQGLQFLIQYYNGEERAKGNILERFSAQQFPDLHSELNLSSLELGDSALYFCASSGVTAYGYTFGSGTRLTVV.

The V and J genes are TRBV20-1 and TRBJ1-5, with 10 nucleotides matching TRBD1. Germline CDR1 reads DFQATT; CDR2 reads SNEGSKA (reference sequence). The CDR3 sequence is 13 residues long. V shed 1 base and J 7 bases; nucleotides not matched to a gene: 1. Here the CDR3 reads CSARGQGAQPQHF. The CDR3 bases are TGCAGTGCTAGAGGACAGGGGGCACAGCCCCAGCATTTT.

This clonotype was observed many times. This chain links TRBV6-1 with TRBJ1-5, with D possibly matching TRBD1 (6 bases). The V end lost 7 bases, the J end lost 1 base, and 11 bases lay between the germline ends. CDR1 and CDR2 from the germline V gene are MNHNS and SASEGT. CDR3 length: 14 amino acids. For the CDR3, the DNA is TGTGCCAGCATGAAGGGGGGCAGCAATCAGCCCCAGCATTTT. Its translation: CASMKGGSNQPQHF.